This TCR beta chain was documented in a study of identical twins. General study results and limits: The presence of invariant MAIT and iNKT cells could partly confound analyses of zero-insertion sequences. Not following the same donors, the study drew its conclusions from cross-sectional statistical analysis.

The CDR3 has 19 amino acids. V lost 3 bases to trimming and J lost 3 bases; unmatched junction nucleotides: 17. Per the germline V gene, CDR1 is MNHEY and CDR2 is SVGEGT. This clonotype was detected only a few times. Its antigen remains unidentified. TCRdb re-derived calls from the 5' RACE reads in MiXCR, one entry per CDR3 protein. The sample yields around 530,000 distinct CDR3 sequences, about 15% seen once. The same specimen was also included in a second study, on yellow fever vaccine responses in identical twins.

Sequenced: CD4+ T cells sorted from blood. The chain employs TRBV6-2 or TRBV6-3 and TRBJ1-5; 7 bases match TRBD1. This receptor was identified in a woman aged 18-35 years in good health. CDR3 coding DNA: TGTGCCAGCAGTTATTCACCGACAGGGCCCGCGAAAATCAATCAGCCCCAGCATTTT. As protein: CASSYSPTGPAKINQPQHF.